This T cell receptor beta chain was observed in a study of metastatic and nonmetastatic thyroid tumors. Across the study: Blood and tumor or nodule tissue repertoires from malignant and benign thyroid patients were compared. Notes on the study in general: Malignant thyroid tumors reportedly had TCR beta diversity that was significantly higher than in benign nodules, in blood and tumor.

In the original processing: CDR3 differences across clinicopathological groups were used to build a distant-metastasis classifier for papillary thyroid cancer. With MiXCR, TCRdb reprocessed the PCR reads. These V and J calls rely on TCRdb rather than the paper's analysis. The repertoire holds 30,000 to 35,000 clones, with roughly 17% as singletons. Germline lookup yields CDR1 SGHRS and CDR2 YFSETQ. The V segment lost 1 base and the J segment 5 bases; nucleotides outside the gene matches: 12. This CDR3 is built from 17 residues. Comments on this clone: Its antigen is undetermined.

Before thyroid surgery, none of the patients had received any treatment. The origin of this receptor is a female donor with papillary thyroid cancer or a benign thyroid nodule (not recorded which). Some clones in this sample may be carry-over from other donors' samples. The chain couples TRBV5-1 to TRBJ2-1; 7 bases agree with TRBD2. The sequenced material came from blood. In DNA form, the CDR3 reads TGCGCCAGCAGCTTGCTTGGCGGGGGAACCTTCGACAATGAGCAGTTCTTC. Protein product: CASSLLGGGTFDNEQFF.